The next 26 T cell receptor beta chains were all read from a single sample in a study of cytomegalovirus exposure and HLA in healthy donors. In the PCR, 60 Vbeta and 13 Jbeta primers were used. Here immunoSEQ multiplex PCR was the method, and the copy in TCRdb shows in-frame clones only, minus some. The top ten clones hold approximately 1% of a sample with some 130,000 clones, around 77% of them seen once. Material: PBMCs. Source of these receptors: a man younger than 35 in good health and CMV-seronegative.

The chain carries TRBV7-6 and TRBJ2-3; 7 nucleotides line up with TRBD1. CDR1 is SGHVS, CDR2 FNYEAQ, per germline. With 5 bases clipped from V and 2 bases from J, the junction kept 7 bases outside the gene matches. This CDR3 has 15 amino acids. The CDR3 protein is CASSPLRGPTDTQYF. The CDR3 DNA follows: TGTGCCAGCAGCCCCCTGAGGGGGCCCACAGATACGCAGTATTTT.

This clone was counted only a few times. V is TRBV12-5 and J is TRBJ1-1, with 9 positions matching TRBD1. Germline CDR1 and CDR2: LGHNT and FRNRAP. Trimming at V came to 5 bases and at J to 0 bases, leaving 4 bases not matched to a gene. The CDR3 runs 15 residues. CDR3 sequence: CASGPGDRVNTEAFF. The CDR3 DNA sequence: TGTGCTAGTGGTCCGGGGGACAGGGTGAACACTGAAGCTTTCTTT. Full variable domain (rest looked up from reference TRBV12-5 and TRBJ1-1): DARVTQTPRHKVTEMGQEVTMRCQPILGHNTVFWYRQTMMQGLELLAYFRNRAPLDDSGMPKDRFSAEMPDATLATLKIQPSEPRDSAVYFCASGPGDRVNTEAFFGQGTRLTVV.

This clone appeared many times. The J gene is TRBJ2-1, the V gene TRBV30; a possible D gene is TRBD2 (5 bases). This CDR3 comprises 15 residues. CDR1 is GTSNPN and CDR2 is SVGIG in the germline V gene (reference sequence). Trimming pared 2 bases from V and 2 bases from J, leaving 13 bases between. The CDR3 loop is CAWSLGRGPYNEQFF. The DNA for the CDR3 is TGTGCCTGGAGTCTCGGACGAGGGCCCTACAATGAGCAGTTCTTC.

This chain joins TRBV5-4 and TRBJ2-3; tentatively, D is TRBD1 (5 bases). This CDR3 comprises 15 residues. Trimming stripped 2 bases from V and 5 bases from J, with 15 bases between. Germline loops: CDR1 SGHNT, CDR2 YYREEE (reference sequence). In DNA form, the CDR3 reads TGTGCCAGCAGCTTAAGGGGCGTCAAGGGAGATACGCAGTATTTT. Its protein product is CASSLRGVKGDTQYF.

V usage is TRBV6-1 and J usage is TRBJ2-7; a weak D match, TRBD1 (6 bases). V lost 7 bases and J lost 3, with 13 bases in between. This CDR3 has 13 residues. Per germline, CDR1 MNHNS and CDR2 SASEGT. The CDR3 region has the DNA TGTGCCAGCATGAGGGGCAGGGGCTACGAGCAGTACTTC. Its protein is CASMRGRGYEQYF.

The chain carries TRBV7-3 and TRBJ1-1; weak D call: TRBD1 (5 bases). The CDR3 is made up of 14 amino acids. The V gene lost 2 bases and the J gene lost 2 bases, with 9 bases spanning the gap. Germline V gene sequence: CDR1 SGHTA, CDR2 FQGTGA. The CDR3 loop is CASSLGGGNTEAFF. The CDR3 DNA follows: TGTGCCAGCAGCTTAGGGGGGGGAAACACTGAAGCTTTCTTT. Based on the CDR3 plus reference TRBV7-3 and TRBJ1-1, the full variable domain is GAGVSQTPSNKVTEKGKYVELRCDPISGHTALYWYRQSLGQGPEFLIYFQGTGAADDSGLPNDRFFAVRPEGSVSTLKIQRTERGDSAVYLCASSLGGGNTEAFFGQGTRLTVV.

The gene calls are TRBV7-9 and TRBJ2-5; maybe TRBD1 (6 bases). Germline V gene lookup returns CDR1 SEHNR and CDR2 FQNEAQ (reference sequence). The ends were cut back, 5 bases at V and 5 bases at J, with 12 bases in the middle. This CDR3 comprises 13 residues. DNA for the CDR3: TGTGCCAGCAGCCCAGGGGCTCAGGAGACCCAGTACTTC. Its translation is CASSPGAQETQYF. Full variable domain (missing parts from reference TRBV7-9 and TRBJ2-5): DTGVSQNPRHKITKRGQNVTFRCDPISEHNRLYWYRQTLGQGPEFLTYFQNEAQLEKSRLLSDRFSAERPKGSFSTLEIQRTEQGDSAMYLCASSPGAQETQYFGPGTRLLVL.

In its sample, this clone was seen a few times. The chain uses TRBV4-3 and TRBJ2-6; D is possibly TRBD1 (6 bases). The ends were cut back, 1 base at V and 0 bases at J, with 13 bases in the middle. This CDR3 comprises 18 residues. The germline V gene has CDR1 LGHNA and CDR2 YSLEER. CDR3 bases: TGCGCCAGCAGCCAAGTGCACAGGGTGAGCTCTGGGGCCAACGTCCTGACTTTC. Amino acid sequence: CASSQVHRVSSGANVLTF.

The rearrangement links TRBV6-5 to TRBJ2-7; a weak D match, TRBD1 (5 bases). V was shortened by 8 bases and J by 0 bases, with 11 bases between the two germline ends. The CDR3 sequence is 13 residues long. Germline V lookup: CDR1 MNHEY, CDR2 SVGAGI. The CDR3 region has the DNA TGTGCCAGCGACAGTCTCAGCTCCTACGAGCAGTACTTC. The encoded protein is CASDSLSSYEQYF.

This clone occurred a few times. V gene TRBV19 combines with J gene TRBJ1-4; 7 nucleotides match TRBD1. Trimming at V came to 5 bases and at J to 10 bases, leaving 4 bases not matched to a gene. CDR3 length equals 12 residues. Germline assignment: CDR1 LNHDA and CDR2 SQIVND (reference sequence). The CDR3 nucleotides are TGTGCCAGTAGTGTTAGGACAGGAAAACTGTTTTTT. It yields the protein CASSVRTGKLFF.

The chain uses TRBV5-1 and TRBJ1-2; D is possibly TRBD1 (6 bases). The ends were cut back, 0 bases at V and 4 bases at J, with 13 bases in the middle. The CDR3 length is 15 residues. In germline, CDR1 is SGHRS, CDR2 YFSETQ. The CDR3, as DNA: TGCGCCAGCAGCTTGGAACAGGGTCAATCCTATGGCTACACCTTC. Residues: CASSLEQGQSYGYTF. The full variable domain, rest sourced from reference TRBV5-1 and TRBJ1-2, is KAGVTQTPRYLIKTRGQQVTLSCSPISGHRSVSWYQQTPGQGLQFLFEYFSETQRNKGNFPGRFSGRQFSNSRSEMNVSTLELGDSALYLCASSLEQGQSYGYTFGSGTRLTVV.

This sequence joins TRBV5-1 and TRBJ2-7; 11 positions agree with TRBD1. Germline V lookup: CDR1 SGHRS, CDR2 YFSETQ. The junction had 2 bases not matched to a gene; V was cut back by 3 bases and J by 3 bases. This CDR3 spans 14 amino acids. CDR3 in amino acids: CASSSGTGGYEQYF. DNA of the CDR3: TGCGCCAGCAGCTCCGGGACAGGGGGCTACGAGCAGTACTTC.

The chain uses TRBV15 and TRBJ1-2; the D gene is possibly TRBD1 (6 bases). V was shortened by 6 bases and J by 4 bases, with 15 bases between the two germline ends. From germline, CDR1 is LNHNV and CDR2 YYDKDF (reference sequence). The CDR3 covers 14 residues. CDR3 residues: CATSYRVQSYGYTF. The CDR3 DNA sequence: TGTGCCACCAGTTACAGGGTTCAGTCCTATGGCTACACCTTC.

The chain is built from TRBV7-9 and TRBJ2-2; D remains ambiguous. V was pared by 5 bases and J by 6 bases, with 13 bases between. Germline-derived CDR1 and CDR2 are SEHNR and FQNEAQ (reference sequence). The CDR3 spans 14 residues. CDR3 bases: TGTGCCAGCAGCCATCCCCTGGCTGCCGGGGAGCTGTTTTTT. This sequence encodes CASSHPLAAGELFF. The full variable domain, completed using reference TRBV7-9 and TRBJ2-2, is DTGVSQNPRHKITKRGQNVTFRCDPISEHNRLYWYRQTLGQGPEFLTYFQNEAQLEKSRLLSDRFSAERPKGSFSTLEIQRTEQGDSAMYLCASSHPLAAGELFFGEGSRLTVL.

CDR3 DNA sequence: TGTGCCAGCAGTTACGGGACAGGCGAACTGTTTTTT. It translates to CASSYGTGELFF. The rearrangement joins TRBV6-6 to TRBJ1-4; 8 positions agree with TRBD1. With V trimmed by 2 bases and J by 12 bases, 2 bases remained unmatched. Germline-derived CDR1 and CDR2 are MNHNY and SVGAGI (reference sequence). This CDR3 region has 12 residues.

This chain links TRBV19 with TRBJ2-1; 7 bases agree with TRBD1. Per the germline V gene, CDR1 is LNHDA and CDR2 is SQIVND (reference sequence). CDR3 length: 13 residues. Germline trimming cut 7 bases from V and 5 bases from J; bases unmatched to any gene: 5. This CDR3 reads CASIGTVHNEQFF. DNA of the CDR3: TGTGCCAGTATTGGGACAGTACACAATGAGCAGTTCTTC.

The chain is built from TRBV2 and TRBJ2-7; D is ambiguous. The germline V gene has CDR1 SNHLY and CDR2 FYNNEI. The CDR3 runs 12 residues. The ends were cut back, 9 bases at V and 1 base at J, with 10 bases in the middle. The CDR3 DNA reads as TGTGCCAGTGCCAGGTTTTCCTACGAGCAGTACTTC. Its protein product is CASARFSYEQYF.

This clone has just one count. The CDR3 reads CASSFGTGNTGELFF. DNA for the CDR3: TGTGCCAGCAGTTTTGGGACAGGGAACACCGGGGAGCTGTTTTTT. The chain links TRBV25-1 to TRBJ2-2, with TRBD1 matching 8 bases. This CDR3 is 15 amino acids long. CDR1 MGHDK and CDR2 SYGVNS come from the germline V gene. With 5 bases clipped from V and 1 base from J, the junction kept 3 bases outside the gene matches.

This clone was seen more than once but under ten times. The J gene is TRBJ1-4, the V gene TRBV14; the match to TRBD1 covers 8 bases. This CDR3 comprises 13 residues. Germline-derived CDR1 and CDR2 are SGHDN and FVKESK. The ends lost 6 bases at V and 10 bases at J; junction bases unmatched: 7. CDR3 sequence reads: CASSAGTGLKLFF. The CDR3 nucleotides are TGTGCCAGCAGTGCCGGGACAGGACTAAAACTGTTTTTT.

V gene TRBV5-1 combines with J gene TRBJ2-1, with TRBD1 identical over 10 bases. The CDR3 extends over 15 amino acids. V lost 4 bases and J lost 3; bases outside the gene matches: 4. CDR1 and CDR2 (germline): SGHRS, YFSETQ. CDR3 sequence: CASSAGTGVYNEQFF. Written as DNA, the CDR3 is TGCGCCAGCAGCGCAGGGACAGGGGTCTACAATGAGCAGTTCTTC.

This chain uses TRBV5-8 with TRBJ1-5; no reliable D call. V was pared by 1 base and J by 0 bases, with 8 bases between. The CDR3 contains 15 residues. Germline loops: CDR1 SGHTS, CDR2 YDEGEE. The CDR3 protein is CASSLYSFSNQPQHF. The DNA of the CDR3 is TGTGCCAGCAGCTTGTATAGCTTTAGCAATCAGCCCCAGCATTTT. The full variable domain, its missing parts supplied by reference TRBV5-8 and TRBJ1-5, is EAGVTQSPTHLIKTRGQQATLRCSPISGHTSVYWYQQALGLGLQFLLWYDEGEERNRGNFPPRFSGRQFPNYSSELNVNALELEDSALYLCASSLYSFSNQPQHFGDGTRLSIL.

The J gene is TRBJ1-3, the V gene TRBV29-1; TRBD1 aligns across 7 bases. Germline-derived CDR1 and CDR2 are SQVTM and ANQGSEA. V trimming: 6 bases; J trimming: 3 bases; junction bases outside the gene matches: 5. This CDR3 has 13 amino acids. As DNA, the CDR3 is TGCAGCGTAAGAAACAGGGGTGGAAACACCATATATTTT. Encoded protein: CSVRNRGGNTIYF.

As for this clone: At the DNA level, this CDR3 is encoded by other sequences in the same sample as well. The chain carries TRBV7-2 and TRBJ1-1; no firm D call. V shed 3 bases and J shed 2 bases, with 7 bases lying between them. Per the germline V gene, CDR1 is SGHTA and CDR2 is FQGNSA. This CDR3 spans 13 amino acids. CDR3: CASSLVVNTEAFF. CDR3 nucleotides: TGTGCCAGCAGCTTGGTAGTAAACACTGAAGCTTTCTTT.

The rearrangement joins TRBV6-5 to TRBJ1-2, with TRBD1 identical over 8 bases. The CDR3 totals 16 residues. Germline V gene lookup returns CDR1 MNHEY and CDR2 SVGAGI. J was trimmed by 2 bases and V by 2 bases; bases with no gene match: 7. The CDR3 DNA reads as TGTGCCAGCAGTTACCACTCCGGGACAGGCAACTATGGCTACACCTTC. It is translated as CASSYHSGTGNYGYTF.

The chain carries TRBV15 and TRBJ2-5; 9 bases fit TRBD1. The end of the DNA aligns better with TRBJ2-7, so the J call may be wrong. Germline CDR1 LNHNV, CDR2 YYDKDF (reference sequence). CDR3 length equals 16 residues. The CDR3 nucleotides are TGTGCCACCAGCAGAGTTTCCGGGACAGGGATCCACGAGCAGTACTTC. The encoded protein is CATSRVSGTGIHEQYF.

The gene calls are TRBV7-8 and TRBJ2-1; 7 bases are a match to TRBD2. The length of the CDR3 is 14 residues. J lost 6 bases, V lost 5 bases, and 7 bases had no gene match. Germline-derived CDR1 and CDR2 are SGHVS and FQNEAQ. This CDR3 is CASSQGPGGNEQFF. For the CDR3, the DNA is TGTGCCAGCAGCCAGGGTCCGGGGGGCAATGAGCAGTTCTTC. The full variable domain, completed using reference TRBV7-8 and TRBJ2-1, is GAGVSQSPRYKVAKRGQDVALRCDPISGHVSLFWYQQALGQGPEFLTYFQNEAQLDKSGLPSDRFFAERPEGSVSTLKIQRTQQEDSAVYLCASSQGPGGNEQFFGPGTRLTVL.